The rows below give T cell receptor beta chains drawn from one sample of a study of vaccination effects on CD4 cells after COVID-19. Generated by immunoSEQ multiplex PCR, the TCRdb table keeps only in-frame clones and is missing some. The sample shows around 71,000 clones, approximately 70% of them seen only once. Their antigen targets remain unknown. The source material was CD4+ T cells from PBMCs cultured with HCoV-OC43 spike peptides, sampled before COVID-19 vaccination. These receptor sequences come from a human donor who received a COVID-19 vaccine. CDR3s include the opening cysteine and the closing phenylalanine or tryptophan. Fields, in order: V gene, CDR3 protein.

V: TRBV7-3; CDR3: CASSLVAGEYNEQFF
V: TRBV5-1; CDR3: CASSSSTGTGYNEQFF
V: TRBV4-2; CDR3: CASSQPRDKGASGANVLTF
V: TRBV19; CDR3: CASILTHRGAGYGYTF
V: TRBV6-5; CDR3: CATRGGGSGANVLTF
V: TRBV7-9; CDR3: CASSLSGEPNGAFF
V: TRBV28; CDR3: CASSPPMYRSKVANEKLFF
V: TRBV18; CDR3: CASSPPGGPRRTNYGYTF
V: TRBV19; CDR3: CASSIFGTGIYNEQFF
V: TRBV6-4; CDR3: CASSVTGTSSSNEQFF
V: TRBV6-1; CDR3: CASSEMPNQPQHF
V: TRBV5-4; CDR3: CASSRPSGGPQETQYF
V: TRBV7-9; CDR3: CASRAPSGLGGGYTF
V: TRBV14; CDR3: CASSQDRNTEAFF
V: TRBV7-8; CDR3: CASSVQTGRSGNTIYF
V: TRBV6-5; CDR3: CASSYSASGANVLTF
V: TRBV7-9; CDR3: CAIRSPPGFKNIQYF
V: TRBV7-3; CDR3: CASSTRQGAYEQFF
V: TRBV9; CDR3: CASSVVTSSTDTQYF
V: TRBV29-1; CDR3: CSVRIYTEAFF
V: TRBV4-1; CDR3: CASSFRDRGLTDTQYF
V: TRBV4-3; CDR3: CASSQGEGFRELFF